This passage covers 26 T cell receptor beta chains from one sample sequenced in a study of blood T cell repertoires in COVID-19. Clones were read by immunoSEQ multiplex PCR, and TCRdb kept only the in-frame ones, dropping some. The sample shows about 88,000 clones, around 90% of them seen only once. Sequenced material: peripheral blood. These receptor sequences come from a male donor with acute or convalescent COVID-19.

This chain joins TRBV19 and TRBJ1-5, with D possibly TRBD1 on 5 matching bases. The germline V gene has CDR1 LNHDA and CDR2 SQIVND (reference sequence). The CDR3 is 21 amino acids. V was clipped by 1 base and J by 4 bases, with 29 bases between them. CDR3 sequence (DNA): TGTGCCAGTAGTATAGCTGGCAGGTCGCAGGGTATTAACATTTGGAATCAGCCCCAGCATTTT. Translation: CASSIAGRSQGINIWNQPQHF.

The chain couples TRBV4-1 to TRBJ2-2; no firm D call. This CDR3 contains 14 residues. Per the germline V gene, CDR1 is MGHRA and CDR2 is YSYEKL. V was shortened by 1 base and J by 4 bases, with 7 bases between the two germline ends. Here the CDR3 reads CASSQGVPTGELFF. The CDR3 region has the DNA TGCGCCAGCAGCCAAGGAGTGCCCACCGGGGAGCTGTTTTTT.

The chain has TRBV19 and TRBJ2-5; TRBD2 is a possible D gene (5 bases). The CDR3 contains 15 residues. The V gene lost 2 bases and the J gene lost 4 bases, with 14 bases spanning the gap. Germline CDR1 and CDR2: LNHDA and SQIVND (reference sequence). CDR3 in DNA: TGTGCCAGTAGTATATTCGCCGCTCGGGGAGAGACCCAGTACTTC. Amino acids: CASSIFAARGETQYF.

The sample holds a few counts of this clone. This chain links TRBV5-1 with TRBJ1-2, with D unresolved. The V end was cut by 0 bases, the J end by 4 bases, with 13 bases between. The CDR3 spans 15 residues. CDR1 and CDR2 (germline): SGHRS, YFSETQ. This chain's CDR3 is CASSLGAGLGYGYTF. The CDR3 DNA sequence: TGCGCCAGCAGCTTGGGGGCAGGTTTGGGCTATGGCTACACCTTC.

V gene TRBV5-1 combines with J gene TRBJ1-2, with D tentatively TRBD1 (5 bases). Per the germline V gene, CDR1 is SGHRS and CDR2 is YFSETQ. V lost 2 bases and J 6 bases, leaving 8 bases between the germline ends. The CDR3 is 12 amino acids. In nucleotides, the CDR3 is TGCGCCAGCAGCTTCAAAGGGGATGGCTACACCTTC. Translating gives CASSFKGDGYTF. The variable domain in full, completed from reference TRBV5-1 and TRBJ1-2, reads KAGVTQTPRYLIKTRGQQVTLSCSPISGHRSVSWYQQTPGQGLQFLFEYFSETQRNKGNFPGRFSGRQFSNSRSEMNVSTLELGDSALYLCASSFKGDGYTFGSGTRLTVV.

The chain joins TRBV2 to TRBJ1-1, with a possible D match to TRBD1 (5 bases). The CDR3 runs to 13 residues. Trimming removed 6 bases at V and 0 bases at J, with 8 bases between. The germline V gene encodes CDR1 SNHLY and CDR2 FYNNEI. CDR3 bases: TGTGCCAGCAGCAGGGATATGAACACTGAAGCTTTCTTT. This codes for CASSRDMNTEAFF.

This chain connects TRBV10-3 to TRBJ1-2, with 9 bases that match TRBD1. V gave up 6 bases and J gave up 7 bases; unmatched junction bases: 9. CDR3 length: 14 amino acids. Germline V gene sequence: CDR1 ENHRY, CDR2 SYGVKD. CDR3 region: CAIRAGTGYPGYTF. The CDR3 DNA reads as TGTGCCATCAGGGCCGGGACAGGGTATCCTGGCTACACCTTC.

The chain carries TRBV2 and TRBJ2-7; 13 nucleotides match TRBD2. The CDR3 is 15 amino acids. The V gene end was trimmed by 5 bases and the J gene end by 4 bases; junction bases not matched to a gene: 5. Germline CDR1 is SNHLY and CDR2 is FYNNEI. The CDR3, as DNA: TGTGCCAGCAGTCCTACTAGCGGGGGGGATTACGAGCAGTACTTC. Translating it yields CASSPTSGGDYEQYF. The full variable domain, its missing parts supplied by reference TRBV2 and TRBJ2-7, is EPEVTQTPSHQVTQMGQEVILRCVPISNHLYFYWYRQILGQKVEFLVSFYNNEISEKSEIFDDQFSVERPDGSNFTLKIRSTKLEDSAMYFCASSPTSGGDYEQYFGPGTRLTVT.

This clone was seen a single time. J is TRBJ1-2 and V is TRBV28; 7 bases are shared with TRBD1. The CDR3 runs to 14 residues. Germline CDR1 MDHEN, CDR2 SYDVKM. J lost 4 bases, V lost 6 bases, and 8 bases had no gene match. The CDR3 loop is CASRQIGTAYGYTF. CDR3 in DNA: TGTGCCAGCAGACAGATCGGGACAGCCTATGGCTACACCTTC.

This rearrangement joins TRBV5-1 to TRBJ2-7; D gene ambiguous. V was trimmed by 0 bases and J by 1 base, leaving 11 bases between them. Germline CDR1 SGHRS, CDR2 YFSETQ. The length of the CDR3 is 15 residues. The CDR3 coding sequence is TGCGCCAGCAGCTTGGAACAGTTCACGTCCTACGAGCAGTACTTC. This encodes CASSLEQFTSYEQYF. The full variable domain, with the rest looked up from reference TRBV5-1 and TRBJ2-7, is KAGVTQTPRYLIKTRGQQVTLSCSPISGHRSVSWYQQTPGQGLQFLFEYFSETQRNKGNFPGRFSGRQFSNSRSEMNVSTLELGDSALYLCASSLEQFTSYEQYFGPGTRLTVT.

Only a few counts were recorded for this clone. The chain carries TRBV6-5 and TRBJ1-6, with D unclear. V was clipped by 6 bases and J by 9 bases, with 15 bases between them. Germline lookup yields CDR1 MNHEY and CDR2 SVGAGI. The CDR3 loop spans 14 amino acids. Written as DNA, the CDR3 is TGTGCCAGCAGACGAGAAGCGCGGGCTTCACCCCTCCACTTT. The encoded protein is CASRREARASPLHF.

This chain uses TRBV5-1 with TRBJ2-7; 15 bases match TRBD2. Germline V gives CDR1 SGHRS, CDR2 YFSETQ. The CDR3 length is 18 residues. The V and J ends lost 4 bases and 2 bases, in that order; junction bases with no gene match: 10. CDR3 sequence reads: CASSPGGLAGGATYEQYF. CDR3 sequence (DNA): TGCGCCAGCAGCCCCGGTGGACTAGCGGGGGGGGCGACCTACGAGCAGTACTTC.

The gene calls are TRBV6-5 and TRBJ1-4; D is unresolved. The CDR3 contains 14 residues. Between the trimmed V and J ends, which lost 2 bases and 2 bases, there was a span of 6 bases. Germline-derived CDR1 and CDR2 are MNHEY and SVGAGI. CDR3 DNA: TGTGCCAGCAGTTACGGGCTGACTAATGAAAAACTGTTTTTT. It yields the protein CASSYGLTNEKLFF.

The chain has TRBV28 and TRBJ1-2; D not resolved. The CDR3 is 14 amino acids. The germline CDR1 and CDR2 sequences are MDHEN and SYDVKM. V lost 2 bases and J 4 bases, leaving 11 bases between the germline ends. The CDR3: CASSLQAGGYGYTF. The CDR3 nucleotides are TGTGCCAGCAGTTTACAAGCGGGCGGCTATGGCTACACCTTC.

This chain joins TRBV3-1 (or the pseudogene TRBV3-2) and TRBJ1-1; D gene ambiguous. This CDR3 has 14 residues. V was shortened by 3 bases and J by 2 bases, with 10 bases between the two germline ends. Germline V CDR1 and CDR2: LGHDT, YNNKEL (reference sequence). As DNA, the CDR3 is TGTGCCAGCAGCCAGCTGGCCAGTAACACTGAAGCTTTCTTT. Amino acid sequence: CASSQLASNTEAFF.

This clone was observed a handful of times. The chain carries TRBV5-4 and TRBJ1-1, with a possible D match to TRBD1 (6 bases). Trimming stripped 5 bases from V and 3 bases from J, with 17 bases between. The germline V gene has CDR1 SGHNT and CDR2 YYREEE (reference sequence). The CDR3 spans 15 residues. CDR3 sequence: CASSKGGGQYTEAFF. In DNA, the CDR3 is TGTGCCAGCAGTAAAGGAGGCGGACAGTACACTGAAGCTTTCTTT. Full variable domain (rest looked up from reference TRBV5-4 and TRBJ1-1): ETGVTQSPTHLIKTRGQQVTLRCSSQSGHNTVSWYQQALGQGPQFIFQYYREEENGRGNFPPRFSGLQFPNYSSELNVNALELDDSALYLCASSKGGGQYTEAFFGQGTRLTVV.

The chain joins TRBV19 to TRBJ1-1; no clear D. The CDR3 is 13 amino acids. Germline lookup yields CDR1 LNHDA and CDR2 SQIVND (reference sequence). Trimming removed 6 bases from V and 0 bases from J, with 8 bases in between. The CDR3 spells CASRKHMNTEAFF. DNA of the CDR3: TGTGCCAGTAGGAAACACATGAACACTGAAGCTTTCTTT.

The rearrangement links TRBV7-3 to TRBJ2-7; D gene ambiguous. Germline-derived CDR1 and CDR2 are SGHTA and FQGTGA. This CDR3 is 13 amino acids long. Trimming shortened V by 3 bases and J by 3 bases, and 9 bases separated the two germline ends. The CDR3 sequence is CASSFLLNYEQYF. DNA of the CDR3: TGTGCCAGCAGCTTTCTACTCAACTACGAGCAGTACTTC.

The chain links TRBV5-1 to TRBJ2-7; D is possibly TRBD1 (5 bases). V dropped 1 base and J dropped 0 bases, with 11 bases sitting between them. CDR3 length: 15 amino acids. Germline CDR1 and CDR2: SGHRS and YFSETQ. The CDR3 protein is CASSLSSGHSYEQYF. The CDR3 bases are TGCGCCAGCAGCTTGTCGTCAGGGCACTCCTACGAGCAGTACTTC.

This chain uses TRBV5-1 with TRBJ2-3; 9 bases are a match to TRBD1. With 3 bases clipped from V and 1 base from J, the junction kept 3 bases outside the gene matches. Germline-derived CDR1 and CDR2 are SGHRS and YFSETQ. This CDR3 has 15 residues. The CDR3 is CASSSGQGRTDTQYF. CDR3 DNA sequence: TGCGCCAGCAGCTCGGGACAGGGACGCACAGATACGCAGTATTTT.

In this sample, this clone turned up once. The CDR3 loop reads CASSIGRGREKLFF. CDR3 in DNA: TGTGCCAGTAGTATCGGCAGGGGGCGAGAAAAACTGTTTTTT. V usage is TRBV19 and J usage is TRBJ1-4; 8 nucleotides line up with TRBD1. Germline lookup yields CDR1 LNHDA and CDR2 SQIVND (reference sequence). The CDR3 has 14 residues. Trimming removed 3 bases from V and 8 bases from J; junction bases left unmatched: 5.

This clone was seen a few times. This rearrangement joins TRBV5-1 to TRBJ1-1; D possibly corresponds to TRBD1 (5 bases). The CDR3 loop spans 14 amino acids. The V end was cut by 3 bases, the J end by 4 bases, with 13 bases between. Looked up from germline, CDR1 is SGHRS and CDR2 is YFSETQ. CDR3 coding DNA: TGCGCCAGCAGCTGGGGGACTGTGGGCACTGAAGCTTTCTTT. Protein sequence: CASSWGTVGTEAFF.

This clone was counted only a few times. V is TRBV7-3 and J is TRBJ2-2, with 9 bases identical to TRBD1. Trimming cost V 5 bases and J 0 bases; bases outside gene matches: 1. This CDR3 spans 15 amino acids. Germline CDR1 is SGHTA and CDR2 is FQGTGA. The CDR3 spells CASSRDRANTGELFF. CDR3 nucleotides: TGTGCCAGCAGCCGGGACAGGGCGAACACCGGGGAGCTGTTTTTT.

In the case of this clone: Additional DNA sequences in this sample encode the identical CDR3. The gene calls are TRBV30 and TRBJ2-2; D remains unclear. This CDR3 has 13 residues. Germline-derived CDR1 and CDR2 are GTSNPN and SVGIG (reference sequence). V dropped 4 bases and J dropped 1 base, with 7 bases sitting between them. The CDR3 sequence: CAWTTGNTGELFF. The DNA of the CDR3 is TGTGCCTGGACTACGGGGAACACCGGGGAGCTGTTTTTT.

The chain's CDR3 is CASSKFRGDTEAFF. The CDR3 bases are TGTGCCAGCAGTAAATTCAGGGGGGACACTGAAGCTTTCTTT. This rearrangement joins TRBV6-5 to TRBJ1-1; 7 nucleotides match TRBD1. This CDR3 spans 14 amino acids. J lost 3 bases, V lost 5 bases, and 6 bases had no gene match. Per the germline V gene, CDR1 is MNHEY and CDR2 is SVGAGI.

The rearrangement uses TRBV5-4 and TRBJ2-3; 11 bases align to TRBD2. The CDR3 loop spans 16 amino acids. V lost 3 bases and J lost 3; bases outside the gene matches: 6. The germline V gene encodes CDR1 SGHNT and CDR2 YYREEE (reference sequence). For the CDR3, the DNA is TGTGCCAGCAGCTCTAGACTAGCGGGGAGTACAGATACGCAGTATTTT. This gives the protein CASSSRLAGSTDTQYF.